Reported below is one T cell receptor (beta chain). The sample originates from a study of blood T cell repertoires in COVID-19. Original handling: Reference gene primer amplification gave estimated nucleated cell counts. Here immunoSEQ multiplex PCR was the method, and the copy in TCRdb shows in-frame clones only, minus some. V and J calls and clone size are copied from that table; D and trimming were computed from the DNA. The sample holds roughly 190,000 clones, roughly 84% seen once. This TCR was sampled from a woman under 40 who had recovered from COVID-19. The specimen was PBMCs or T cells enriched from blood (not recorded which).

CDR3 amino acids: CASSQRGQNSPLHF. Written as DNA, the CDR3 is TGTGCCAGCAGCCAAAGGGGGCAGAATTCACCCCTCCACTTT. The chain joins TRBV3-1 (or the pseudogene TRBV3-2) to TRBJ1-6; the match to TRBD1 covers 7 bases. This CDR3 has 14 residues. The V gene's germline CDR1 is LGHDT and CDR2 YNNKEL (reference sequence). V shed 2 bases and J 7 bases; nucleotides not matched to a gene: 2.